Each of the 24 T cell receptor beta chains below was sequenced from the same sample in a study of T cells in localized non-small cell lung cancer. The assay was immunoSEQ multiplex PCR, and TCRdb's table has in-frame clones only and misses some. Of around 30,000 clones in the sample, about 92% are singletons; the top ten hold 3.5% to 5%. Specimen: peripheral blood mononuclear cells, collected before any cancer treatment. The source of these receptors is a woman aged 35 to 70 with stage III lung adenocarcinoma.

The V gene is TRBV10-1, the J gene TRBJ2-2, with 8 nucleotides matching TRBD1. From germline, CDR1 is WNHNN and CDR2 SYGVQD (reference sequence). The CDR3 runs to 16 residues. With 3 bases clipped from V and 0 bases from J, the junction kept 3 bases outside the gene matches. CDR3: CASSDPGQANTGELFF. As DNA, the CDR3 is TGCGCCAGCAGTGACCCGGGACAGGCGAACACCGGGGAGCTGTTTTTT.

The genes are TRBV28 and TRBJ1-1; 7 positions match TRBD1. With 6 bases clipped from V and 9 bases from J, the junction kept 13 bases outside the gene matches. The CDR3 covers 14 residues. Per the germline V gene, CDR1 is MDHEN and CDR2 is SYDVKM. Here the CDR3 DNA reads TGTGCCAGCAGGAAGGACAGGATTACCAATAAAGCTTTCTTT. Amino acids: CASRKDRITNKAFF. The full variable domain, rest sourced from reference TRBV28 and TRBJ1-1, is DVKVTQSSRYLVKRTGEKVFLECVQDMDHENMFWYRQDPGLGLRLIYFSYDVKMKEKGDIPEGYSVSREKKERFSLILESASTNQTSMYLCASRKDRITNKAFFGQGTRLTVV.

The rearrangement links TRBV10-1 to TRBJ1-2, with 7 positions matching TRBD1. The length of the CDR3 is 13 residues. J gave up 4 bases and V 3 bases, and 2 bases lay outside the gene matches. Germline loops: CDR1 WNHNN, CDR2 SYGVQD (reference sequence). CDR3 residues: CASSDNRGYGYTF. In DNA form, the CDR3 reads TGCGCCAGCAGTGATAACAGGGGCTATGGCTACACCTTC.

A note on this clone: An end of the junction differs from the germline gene, which may be a read error. The gene calls are TRBV7-8 and TRBJ1-1; D is ambiguous. Per germline, CDR1 SGHVS and CDR2 FQNEAQ. The CDR3 covers 14 residues. For the CDR3, the DNA is TGTGCCAGCATCTTAGGGTTAGGAGGGACTGAAGCTTTCTTT. Protein sequence: CASILGLGGTEAFF.

J is TRBJ2-3 and V is TRBV7-2; TRBD1 aligns across 9 bases. The CDR3 sequence is 15 residues long. Germline V gene lookup returns CDR1 SGHTA and CDR2 FQGNSA. After removal of 5 bases from V and 3 bases from J, the junction contained 6 bases not matched to a gene. CDR3 sequence: CASSPWGTGTDTQYF. Here the CDR3 DNA reads TGTGCCAGCAGCCCCTGGGGGACAGGGACAGATACGCAGTATTTT.

The V call is TRBV7-9, the J call TRBJ2-7; D is undetermined. The V gene lost 1 base and the J gene lost 2 bases, with 6 bases spanning the gap. CDR1 and CDR2 (germline): SEHNR, FQNEAQ (reference sequence). The CDR3 consists of 13 residues. CDR3 residues: CASSLGGTYEQYF. The CDR3 DNA reads as TGTGCCAGCAGCTTAGGGGGAACCTACGAGCAGTACTTC. Full variable domain (missing parts from reference TRBV7-9 and TRBJ2-7): DTGVSQNPRHKITKRGQNVTFRCDPISEHNRLYWYRQTLGQGPEFLTYFQNEAQLEKSRLLSDRFSAERPKGSFSTLEIQRTEQGDSAMYLCASSLGGTYEQYFGPGTRLTVT.

The rearrangement links TRBV29-1 to TRBJ1-1, with 7 nucleotides matching TRBD1. V dropped 7 bases and J dropped 6; count of bases not matched to a gene: 11. The germline gives CDR1 SQVTM, CDR2 ANQGSEA. The CDR3 totals 13 residues. The CDR3 nucleotides are TGCAGCGCCTACACAGGGGAACACGCTGAAGCTTTCTTT. It yields the protein CSAYTGEHAEAFF.

This clone was found a few times. This chain links TRBV13 with TRBJ1-2; 7 bases agree with TRBD1. Germline lookup yields CDR1 PRHDT and CDR2 FYEKMQ (reference sequence). This CDR3 has 14 amino acids. J was trimmed by 8 bases and V by 5 bases; bases with no gene match: 11. The chain's CDR3 is CASSLGQPRGGYTF. CDR3 nucleotides: TGTGCCAGCAGCCTGGGACAGCCCCGAGGAGGCTACACCTTC. Complete variable domain (other parts from reference TRBV13 and TRBJ1-2): AAGVIQSPRHLIKEKRETATLKCYPIPRHDTVYWYQQGPGQDPQFLISFYEKMQSDKGSIPDRFSAQQFSDYHSELNMSSLELGDSALYFCASSLGQPRGGYTFGSGTRLTVV.

This clone was picked up a small number of times. This chain uses TRBV21-1 with TRBJ2-7; no DNA check was done on the table's D call, TRBD2. TRBV21-1 is noted as a pseudogene. The CDR3 covers 15 residues. DNA for the CDR3: TGTGCCAGCAGCCCTCCGGGGTCTGAACCCTACGAGCAGTACTTC. It is translated as CASSPPGSEPYEQYF.

In this sample, this clone turned up once. This chain connects TRBV6-5 to TRBJ2-2; TRBD2 agrees at 8 bases. This CDR3 is built from 10 residues. CDR1 MNHEY and CDR2 SVGAGI come from the germline V gene. V dropped 11 bases and J dropped 7; count of bases not matched to a gene: 0. The CDR3 protein is CAAGGGELFF. The CDR3 region has the DNA TGTGCCGCGGGGGGCGGGGAGCTGTTTTTT.

The V gene is TRBV7-9, the J gene TRBJ1-1; possible D gene TRBD1, 5 bases. The CDR3 is made up of 13 amino acids. V was clipped by 2 bases and J by 1 base, with 5 bases between them. Germline values: CDR1 SEHNR, CDR2 FQNEAQ (reference sequence). In DNA form, the CDR3 reads TGTGCCAGCAGCTTAAGGGGGAACACTGAAGCTTTCTTT. Protein product: CASSLRGNTEAFF.

This chain connects TRBV9 to TRBJ2-3; D uncertain. Trimming pared 1 base from V and 1 base from J, leaving 10 bases between. Germline CDR1 SGDLS, CDR2 YYNGEE. CDR3 length equals 15 residues. The DNA of the CDR3 is TGTGCCAGCAGCGTAACCCCCATAGGCACAGATACGCAGTATTTT. Protein product: CASSVTPIGTDTQYF. The full variable domain, completed using reference TRBV9 and TRBJ2-3, is DSGVTQTPKHLITATGQRVTLRCSPRSGDLSVYWYQQSLDQGLQFLIQYYNGEERAKGNILERFSAQQFPDLHSELNLSSLELGDSALYFCASSVTPIGTDTQYFGPGTRLTVL.

V and J are TRBV7-2 and TRBJ2-7; 12 positions agree with TRBD2. The germline V gene encodes CDR1 SGHTA and CDR2 FQGNSA. V shed 7 bases, J shed 6 bases, and the junction held 7 bases outside the gene matches. The CDR3 sequence is 14 residues long. CDR3 coding DNA: TGTGCCAGCAACCCGACTAGCGGGAGTCGCGAGCAGTACTTC. It is translated as CASNPTSGSREQYF. The full variable domain, its missing parts supplied by reference TRBV7-2 and TRBJ2-7, is GAGVSQSPSNKVTEKGKDVELRCDPISGHTALYWYRQSLGQGLEFLIYFQGNSAPDKSGLPSDRFSAERTGGSVSTLTIQRTQQEDSAVYLCASNPTSGSREQYFGPGTRLTVT.

This rearrangement joins TRBV19 to TRBJ1-1; D ambiguous. The CDR3 contains 13 residues. Trimming removed 5 bases from V and 0 bases from J, with 7 bases in between. Germline V gives CDR1 LNHDA, CDR2 SQIVND (reference sequence). For the CDR3, the DNA is TGTGCCAGTAGTCTTACCATGAACACTGAAGCTTTCTTT. It is translated as CASSLTMNTEAFF.

The rearrangement uses TRBV19 and TRBJ1-5; 7 bases line up with TRBD1. The CDR3 totals 14 residues. Per the germline V gene, CDR1 is LNHDA and CDR2 is SQIVND (reference sequence). Germline trimming cut 8 bases from V and 6 bases from J; bases unmatched to any gene: 10. The CDR3 reads CASLKTGIGQPQHF. As DNA, the CDR3 is TGTGCCAGTTTAAAGACAGGGATAGGTCAGCCCCAGCATTTT.

The chain employs TRBV6-7 and TRBJ2-1; 8 bases fit TRBD2. TRBV6-7 is classed as an ORF, of uncertain function. The CDR3 runs 15 residues. After removal of 11 bases from V and 7 bases from J, the junction contained 16 bases not matched to a gene. CDR3 sequence reads: CAVSGIAGGINEQFF. Written as DNA, the CDR3 is TGTGCCGTCAGCGGGATTGCGGGGGGCATAAATGAGCAGTTCTTC.

V is TRBV4-1 and J is TRBJ2-2, with TRBD2 matching 10 bases. V was clipped by 3 bases and J by 4 bases; unmatched bases: 5. CDR1 MGHRA and CDR2 YSYEKL come from the germline V gene. CDR3 length: 16 amino acids. The CDR3 DNA follows: TGCGCCAGCAGCCACACTAGCGGGGCGGTCACCGGGGAGCTGTTTTTT. Amino acids: CASSHTSGAVTGELFF.

The V and J genes are TRBV9 and TRBJ1-4, with 9 bases identical to TRBD1. Germline values: CDR1 SGDLS, CDR2 YYNGEE. Losses at the gene ends were 0 bases for V and 8 bases for J; bases not matched to a gene: 5. CDR3 length: 15 amino acids. This chain's CDR3 is CASSVEGQGGEKLFF. Written as DNA, the CDR3 is TGTGCCAGCAGCGTAGAGGGACAGGGAGGAGAAAAACTGTTTTTT.

The V call is TRBV18, the J call TRBJ1-2; 8 bases are shared with TRBD1. Unmatched junction bases numbered 15, after V lost 6 bases and J lost 3 bases. The CDR3 is 17 amino acids. Germline V CDR1 and CDR2: KGHSH, LQKENI. The CDR3 loop is CASSPTGSSGQDYGYTF. DNA of the CDR3: TGTGCCAGCTCCCCCACCGGCTCGTCGGGACAGGACTATGGCTACACCTTC.

The J gene is TRBJ2-3, the V gene TRBV9, with D perhaps TRBD2 (5 bases). Trimming pared 0 bases from V and 3 bases from J, leaving 11 bases between. CDR3 length equals 15 residues. Per the germline V gene, CDR1 is SGDLS and CDR2 is YYNGEE. In DNA form, the CDR3 reads TGTGCCAGCAGCGTAGACGAAGGGAGTACAGATACGCAGTATTTT. This translates into CASSVDEGSTDTQYF.

The J gene is TRBJ1-5, the V gene TRBV19; 12 nucleotides agree with TRBD1. The CDR3 contains 14 residues. CDR1 is LNHDA, CDR2 SQIVND, per germline (reference sequence). The V segment lost 5 bases and the J segment 5 bases; nucleotides outside the gene matches: 1. The CDR3 coding sequence is TGTGCCAGTAGTGGGACAGGGGGCGATCAGCCCCAGCATTTT. It codes for CASSGTGGDQPQHF.

This clone was seen a few times. This chain joins TRBV7-2 and TRBJ2-1; TRBD1 agrees at 8 bases. In germline, CDR1 is SGHTA, CDR2 FQGNSA. Losses at the gene ends were 1 base for V and 6 bases for J; bases not matched to a gene: 11. The CDR3 totals 17 residues. CDR3 in DNA: TGTGCCAGCAGCTTAGATTATACAGGGGGTAGGGGCAATGAGCAGTTCTTC. It yields the protein CASSLDYTGGRGNEQFF.

V is TRBV5-1 and J is TRBJ1-1; TRBD1 agrees at 7 bases. Germline V gene lookup returns CDR1 SGHRS and CDR2 YFSETQ. Germline trimming cut 5 bases from V and 4 bases from J; bases unmatched to any gene: 8. CDR3 length equals 14 residues. The CDR3 nucleotides read TGCGCCAGCAGTGATTGGGACAGACCCACTGAAGCTTTCTTT. Protein sequence: CASSDWDRPTEAFF.

J is TRBJ2-1 and V is TRBV11-2; D might be TRBD2 (5 bases). Trimming removed 3 bases at V and 3 bases at J, with 9 bases between. The CDR3 length is 14 residues. Germline CDR1 and CDR2: SGHAT and FQNNGV. The CDR3 spells CASSFEGFYNEQFF. For the CDR3, the DNA is TGTGCCAGCAGCTTTGAGGGTTTCTACAATGAGCAGTTCTTC.